These T cell receptor beta chains were read from a single sample in a study of shared clonotypes between healthy human individuals. Sequencing was performed with immunoSEQ multiplex PCR; in TCRdb, only in-frame clones are kept and a portion is missing. The table has some 980,000 clones, approximately 80% seen once. What was sequenced was memory CD4+ T cells sorted from blood. The receptors shown here come from a man between 18 and 35 years old in good health. CDR3s include the opening cysteine and the closing phenylalanine or tryptophan. The D gene is left open where the match is weak. Not every row has a clone size; where given, it reads once, few, many or a size class.

CDR3 DNA: TGCGCCAGCAGCCAAGATGGTGGTTCTTTGGGCGAAAAACTGTTTTTT
CDR3 protein: CASSQDGGSLGEKLFF
J gene: TRBJ1-4
D gene: .
V gene: TRBV4-1
clone size: .

CDR3 DNA: TGTGCCAGCAGTTCTCCGACAGGGGGCGTTAGCTACGAGCAGTACTTC
CDR3 protein: CASSSPTGGVSYEQYF
J gene: TRBJ2-7
D gene: TRBD1
V gene: TRBV28
clone size: once

CDR3 DNA: TGTGCCAGCAGCTGGAGTAGCGGGAGCTCCACAGATACGCAGTATTTT
CDR3 protein: CASSWSSGSSTDTQYF
J gene: TRBJ2-3
D gene: TRBD2
V gene: TRBV5-4
clone size: few

CDR3 DNA: TGTGCCAGCCTGCCGGGGGGCTCCTACGAGCAGTACTTC
CDR3 protein: CASLPGGSYEQYF
J gene: TRBJ2-7
D gene: TRBD2
V gene: TRBV28
clone size: once

CDR3 DNA: TGTGCCAGCAGCTTAGTTGCGGACTCAGGCTACACCTTC
CDR3 protein: CASSLVADSGYTF
J gene: TRBJ1-2
D gene: .
V gene: TRBV7-2
clone size: .

CDR3 DNA: TGTGCCAGCAGTGTCCTCCCAGGGGCGCAATCCTCTGGGGCCAACGTCCTGACTTTC
CDR3 protein: CASSVLPGAQSSGANVLTF
J gene: TRBJ2-6
D gene: .
V gene: TRBV6-1
clone size: once

CDR3 DNA: TGTGCCAGCAGCTGGGAACTAGCGGGGTACGATACCGCCACGGCCCAGTACTTC
CDR3 protein: CASSWELAGYDTATAQYF
J gene: TRBJ2-5
D gene: TRBD2
V gene: TRBV2
clone size: .

CDR3 DNA: TGTGCCAGCAGCACAGGGAGAGGCTACACCTTC
CDR3 protein: CASSTGRGYTF
J gene: TRBJ1-2
D gene: .
V gene: TRBV6-6
clone size: .

CDR3 DNA: TGCGCCAGCAGTGAGTCTTCAGGATTACGGTACAATGAGCAGTTCTTC
CDR3 protein: CASSESSGLRYNEQFF
J gene: TRBJ2-1
D gene: .
V gene: TRBV10-2
clone size: .

CDR3 DNA: TGTGCCATCAGTGACTCCCGATCAGGAAACACCATATATTTT
CDR3 protein: CAISDSRSGNTIYF
J gene: TRBJ1-3
D gene: .
V gene: TRBV10-3
clone size: .

CDR3 DNA: TGTGCCAGCAGCCCTGGGGACAGGGGGAGGAATGAAAAACTGTTTTTT
CDR3 protein: CASSPGDRGRNEKLFF
J gene: TRBJ1-4
D gene: TRBD1
V gene: TRBV28
clone size: once

CDR3 DNA: TGTGCCAGCAGCTTACGACAGGGCTACGAGCAGTACTTC
CDR3 protein: CASSLRQGYEQYF
J gene: TRBJ2-7
D gene: TRBD1
V gene: TRBV7-2
clone size: .

CDR3 DNA: TGTGCCAGTATGTGGGCGACAAAGGATAGCTATGGCTACACCTTC
CDR3 protein: CASMWATKDSYGYTF
J gene: TRBJ1-2
D gene: .
V gene: TRBV19
clone size: .

CDR3 DNA: TGCGCCAGCAGCACCGGGGACCCCTTATCCGGGGCCAACGTCCTGACTTTC
CDR3 protein: CASSTGDPLSGANVLTF
J gene: TRBJ2-6
D gene: .
V gene: TRBV5-1
clone size: .

CDR3 DNA: TGTGCCAGCCGTGGGAGCTCCTATAATTCACCCCTCCACTTT
CDR3 protein: CASRGSSYNSPLHF
J gene: TRBJ1-6
D gene: .
V gene: TRBV30
clone size: .

CDR3 DNA: TGTGCTAGCAGCCCATACGGGACCCAATCAACCTACGAGCAGTACTTC
CDR3 protein: CASSPYGTQSTYEQYF
J gene: TRBJ2-7
D gene: .
V gene: TRBV7-7
clone size: .

CDR3 DNA: TGTGCCAGCAGTCCCCAGGGCCCGGAGACCCAGTACTTC
CDR3 protein: CASSPQGPETQYF
J gene: TRBJ2-5
D gene: .
V gene: TRBV2
clone size: once

CDR3 DNA: TGTGCCACCCGCGTTGGGGGAGTAGGATTGGGGGAGACCCAGTACTTC
CDR3 protein: CATRVGGVGLGETQYF
J gene: TRBJ2-5
D gene: .
V gene: TRBV2
clone size: many

CDR3 DNA: TGTGCCAGCAGTTTAGGGGGTACCCTGGGCTACACCTTC
CDR3 protein: CASSLGGTLGYTF
J gene: TRBJ1-2
D gene: .
V gene: TRBV28
clone size: .

CDR3 DNA: TGTGCCAGTAGTTGGCCCCCTCAGGGGAGCACAGATACGCAGTATTTT
CDR3 protein: CASSWPPQGSTDTQYF
J gene: TRBJ2-3
D gene: .
V gene: TRBV19
clone size: .

CDR3 DNA: TGTGCCAGCAGCGTAGGTAGACCCCTGGGTGAGCAGTTCTTC
CDR3 protein: CASSVGRPLGEQFF
J gene: TRBJ2-1
D gene: .
V gene: TRBV9
clone size: .

CDR3 DNA: TGTGCAACAAGGAACACCGGGGAGCTGTTTTTT
CDR3 protein: CATRNTGELFF
J gene: TRBJ2-2
D gene: .
V gene: TRBV27
clone size: few

CDR3 DNA: TGTGCCAGCAGTTTATCAGCCCTCTGGGACTATGGCTACACCTTC
CDR3 protein: CASSLSALWDYGYTF
J gene: TRBJ1-2
D gene: .
V gene: TRBV27
clone size: .

CDR3 DNA: TGTGCCTGGAGGGCCTCGGGGAGGAGACTATCCCACAACGAGCAGTACTTC
CDR3 protein: CAWRASGRRLSHNEQYF
J gene: TRBJ2-7
D gene: .
V gene: TRBV30
clone size: many

CDR3 DNA: TGTGCCTGGAGTACGGACAGGGGGTCCTACGAGCAGTACTTC
CDR3 protein: CAWSTDRGSYEQYF
J gene: TRBJ2-7
D gene: TRBD1
V gene: TRBV30
clone size: .

CDR3 DNA: TGTGCCAGCAGTCCCCATAGGACAGGGGGGACCGGGGAGCTGTTTTTT
CDR3 protein: CASSPHRTGGTGELFF
J gene: TRBJ2-2
D gene: TRBD1
V gene: TRBV28
clone size: .

CDR3 DNA: TGTGCCAGTAGCATTTCCGCGACAGGGGGGAATGAGCAGTTCTTC
CDR3 protein: CASSISATGGNEQFF
J gene: TRBJ2-1
D gene: TRBD1
V gene: TRBV19
clone size: .

CDR3 DNA: TGTGCCAGCAGCATCGGCGGGAGGCAAGAGACCCAGTACTTC
CDR3 protein: CASSIGGRQETQYF
J gene: TRBJ2-5
D gene: TRBD2
V gene: TRBV7-2
clone size: .

CDR3 DNA: TGTGCCACCAGCAGAGAGGGACAGGGGAAGAAACTGTTTTTT
CDR3 protein: CATSREGQGKKLFF
J gene: TRBJ1-4
D gene: TRBD1
V gene: TRBV15
clone size: once

CDR3 DNA: TGTGCCTGGAGTGTACGCCGACAGGGAAACCTCTACGAGCAGTACTTC
CDR3 protein: CAWSVRRQGNLYEQYF
J gene: TRBJ2-7
D gene: TRBD1
V gene: TRBV30
clone size: .

CDR3 DNA: TGTGCCAGCAGCCGAGCCAGGGTCGACTACAATGAGCAGTTCTTC
CDR3 protein: CASSRARVDYNEQFF
J gene: TRBJ2-1
D gene: .
V gene: TRBV5-6
clone size: once

CDR3 DNA: TGTGCCAGCATTGGAGTGGATACGCAGTATTTT
CDR3 protein: CASIGVDTQYF
J gene: TRBJ2-3
D gene: .
V gene: TRBV2
clone size: .

CDR3 DNA: TGTGCCAGCAGCTCTCTCCGGACAGGGGTTAACACTGAAGCTTTCTTT
CDR3 protein: CASSSLRTGVNTEAFF
J gene: TRBJ1-1
D gene: TRBD1
V gene: TRBV7-9
clone size: .

CDR3 DNA: TGTGCCAGCACCCATAACGGGGGGAACTACGAGCAGTACTTC
CDR3 protein: CASTHNGGNYEQYF
J gene: TRBJ2-7
D gene: .
V gene: TRBV21-1
clone size: .

CDR3 DNA: TGTGCCAGCGAGAGTAGCACAGATACGCAGTATTTT
CDR3 protein: CASESSTDTQYF
J gene: TRBJ2-3
D gene: .
V gene: TRBV28
clone size: .

CDR3 DNA: TGCAGCGTTGATGACAGGCGTTACGGCAATGAGCAGTTCTTC
CDR3 protein: CSVDDRRYGNEQFF
J gene: TRBJ2-1
D gene: .
V gene: TRBV29-1
clone size: .

CDR3 DNA: TGTGCCAGCTCACCCCGGCCGGCTGGAAACACCATATATTTT
CDR3 protein: CASSPRPAGNTIYF
J gene: TRBJ1-3
D gene: .
V gene: TRBV18
clone size: once

CDR3 DNA: TGTGCCAGCAGCACAGGGGGCAGGACAGATACGCAGTATTTT
CDR3 protein: CASSTGGRTDTQYF
J gene: TRBJ2-3
D gene: TRBD1
V gene: TRBV6-5
clone size: .

CDR3 DNA: TGCGCCAGCAGCTCGGTTTCACCCGGGACTGAAGCTTTCTTT
CDR3 protein: CASSSVSPGTEAFF
J gene: TRBJ1-1
D gene: .
V gene: TRBV5-1
clone size: .